Presented here are 8 T cell receptor beta chains from one specimen sequenced in a study of blood T cells in healthy people across ages. Primers used in a second PCR of roughly 7 to 12 cycles were a sample-barcoded 5' primer and a J-beta primer mix. Via MiXCR, TCRdb re-called the 5' RACE reads, giving one row per CDR3 protein. Of just over 1 million distinct CDR3 sequences in the sample, over 35% are singletons; the top ten hold under 20%. The sequencing sample was made of blood. These receptors were obtained from a woman aged 60-75 years in good health.

This clonotype has just a few counts. This chain connects TRBV6-1 to TRBJ1-1; D is perhaps TRBD1 (5 bases). Germline V gives CDR1 MNHNS, CDR2 SASEGT. Trimming pared 9 bases from V and 0 bases from J, leaving 11 bases between. The length of the CDR3 is 13 residues. The CDR3 protein is CASSGRMNTEAFF. Here the CDR3 DNA reads TGTGCCAGTTCGGGACGGATGAACACTGAAGCTTTCTTT.

A few counts support this clonotype. The chain recombines TRBV11-3 with TRBJ2-1, with TRBD2 matching over 14 bases. CDR1 SGHNT and CDR2 YENEEA come from the germline V gene. V lost 5 bases to trimming and J lost 6 bases; unmatched junction nucleotides: 6. The CDR3 is 16 residues long. CDR3 sequence: CASSRLAGGPANEQFF. CDR3 sequence (DNA): TGTGCCAGCAGCAGACTAGCGGGAGGGCCGGCCAATGAGCAGTTCTTC. Full variable domain (rest looked up from reference TRBV11-3 and TRBJ2-1): EAGVVQSPRYKIIEKKQPVAFWCNPISGHNTLYWYLQNLGQGPELLIRYENEEAVDDSQLPKDRFSAERLKGVDSTLKIQPAELGDSAVYLCASSRLAGGPANEQFFGPGTRLTVL.

This clonotype was detected a few times. This chain joins TRBV15 and TRBJ2-1, with D possibly being TRBD1 (5 bases). V lost 8 bases, J lost 8 bases, and 16 bases lay in between. The CDR3 length is 13 residues. The germline CDR1 and CDR2 sequences are LNHNV and YYDKDF (reference sequence). CDR3 bases: TGTGCCACCGAACAGGCCGACCGCGATGAGCAGTTCTTC. Its protein is CATEQADRDEQFF. The full variable domain, rest sourced from reference TRBV15 and TRBJ2-1, is DAMVIQNPRYQVTQFGKPVTLSCSQTLNHNVMYWYQQKSSQAPKLLFHYYDKDFNNEADTPDNFQSRRPNTSFCFLDIRSPGLGDTAMYLCATEQADRDEQFFGPGTRLTVL.

This clonotype came up a few times. J is TRBJ2-7 and V is TRBV4-1, with 10 bases aligning to TRBD2. With 4 bases clipped from V and 4 bases from J, the junction kept 13 bases outside the gene matches. Germline CDR1 is MGHRA and CDR2 is YSYEKL. The CDR3 consists of 17 residues. CDR3 in amino acids: CASSPTSWSSGSYEQYF. CDR3 DNA sequence: TGCGCCAGCAGCCCTACCTCTTGGTCTAGCGGGAGTTACGAGCAGTACTTC.

This clonotype came up a few times. V is TRBV4-2 and J is TRBJ2-7; D not certain. V was shortened by 0 bases and J by 7 bases, with 7 bases between the two germline ends. Per germline, CDR1 LGHNA and CDR2 YNFKEQ. CDR3 size: 12 residues. The CDR3 here is CASSQDTAEQYF. CDR3 DNA sequence: TGTGCCAGCAGCCAAGATACAGCGGAGCAGTACTTC.

This clonotype was found many times. The V and J genes are TRBV6-5 and TRBJ2-7; D uncertain. Trimming pared 0 bases from V and 0 bases from J, leaving 12 bases between. The CDR3 runs 16 residues. Germline V CDR1 and CDR2: MNHEY, SVGAGI. The DNA of the CDR3 is TGTGCCAGCAGTTACTCGAGGCGGACCAGCTCCTACGAGCAGTACTTC. Protein: CASSYSRRTSSYEQYF.

The CDR3 reads CASSFSLAGTEQFF. The CDR3, as DNA: TGTGCCAGCAGTTTTAGTCTAGCGGGTACTGAGCAGTTCTTC. The genes are TRBV12-3 or TRBV12-4 and TRBJ2-1; 8 bases fit TRBD2. The J segment lost 9 bases and the V segment lost 3 bases, leaving 7 bases of the junction unmatched. CDR3 size: 14 residues.

This chain joins TRBV28 and TRBJ1-6; perhaps TRBD1 as D (6 bases). Germline values: CDR1 MDHEN, CDR2 SYDVKM. Trimming pared 5 bases from V and 10 bases from J, leaving 15 bases between. The CDR3 is 14 amino acids. CDR3 in amino acids: CASSVGGSGSPLHF. DNA for the CDR3: TGTGCCAGCAGTGTAGGGGGGAGTGGGTCACCCCTCCACTTT.